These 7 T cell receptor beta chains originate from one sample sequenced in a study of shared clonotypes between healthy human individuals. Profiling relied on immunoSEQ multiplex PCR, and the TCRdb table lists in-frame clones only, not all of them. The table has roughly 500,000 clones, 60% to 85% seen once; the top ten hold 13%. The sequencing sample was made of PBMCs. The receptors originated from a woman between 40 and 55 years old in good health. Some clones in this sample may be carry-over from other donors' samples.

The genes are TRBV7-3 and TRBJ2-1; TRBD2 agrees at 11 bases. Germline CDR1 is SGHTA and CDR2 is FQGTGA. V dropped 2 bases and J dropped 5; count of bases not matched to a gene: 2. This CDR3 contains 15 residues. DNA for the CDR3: TGTGCCAGCAGCTTACGACTAGCGGGAAACAATGAGCAGTTCTTC. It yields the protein CASSLRLAGNNEQFF. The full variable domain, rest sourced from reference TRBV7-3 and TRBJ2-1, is GAGVSQTPSNKVTEKGKYVELRCDPISGHTALYWYRQSLGQGPEFLIYFQGTGAADDSGLPNDRFFAVRPEGSVSTLKIQRTERGDSAVYLCASSLRLAGNNEQFFGPGTRLTVL.

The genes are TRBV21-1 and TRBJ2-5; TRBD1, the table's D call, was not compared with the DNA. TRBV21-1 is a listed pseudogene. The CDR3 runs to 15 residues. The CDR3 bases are TGTGCCAGCAGCAACAGATGGCAGGTAGGAGAGACCCAGTACTTC. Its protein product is CASSNRWQVGETQYF.

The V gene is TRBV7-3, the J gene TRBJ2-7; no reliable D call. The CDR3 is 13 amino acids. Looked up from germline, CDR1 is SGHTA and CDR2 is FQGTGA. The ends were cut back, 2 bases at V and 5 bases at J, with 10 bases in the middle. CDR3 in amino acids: CASSLGLRDEQYF. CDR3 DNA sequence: TGTGCCAGCAGCTTAGGGTTAAGGGACGAGCAGTACTTC.

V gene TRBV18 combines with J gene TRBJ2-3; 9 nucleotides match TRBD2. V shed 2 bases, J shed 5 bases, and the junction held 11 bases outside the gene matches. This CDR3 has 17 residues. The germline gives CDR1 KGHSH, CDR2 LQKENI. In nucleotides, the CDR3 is TGTGCCAGCTCACCAGCGGGGAGCGGGAGGTCCCTAGATACGCAGTATTTT. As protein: CASSPAGSGRSLDTQYF.

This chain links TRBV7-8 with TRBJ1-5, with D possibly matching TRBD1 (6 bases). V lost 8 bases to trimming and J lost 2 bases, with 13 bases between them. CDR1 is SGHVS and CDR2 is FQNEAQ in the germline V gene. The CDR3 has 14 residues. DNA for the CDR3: TGTGCCAGCGGACACAGGGCGGGCAATCAGCCCCAGCATTTT. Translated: CASGHRAGNQPQHF.

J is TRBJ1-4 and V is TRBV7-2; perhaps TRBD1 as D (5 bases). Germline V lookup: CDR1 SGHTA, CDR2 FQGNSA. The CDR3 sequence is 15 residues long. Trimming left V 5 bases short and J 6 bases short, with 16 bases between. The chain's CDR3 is CASSTVRQTHEKLFF. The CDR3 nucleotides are TGTGCCAGCAGCACGGTCCGACAGACCCATGAAAAACTGTTTTTT.

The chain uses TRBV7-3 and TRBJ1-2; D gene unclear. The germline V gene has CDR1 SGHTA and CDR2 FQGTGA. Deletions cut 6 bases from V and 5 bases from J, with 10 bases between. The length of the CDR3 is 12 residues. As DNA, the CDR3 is TGTGCCAGCAGTTACGGAGGATATGGCTACACCTTC. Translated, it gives CASSYGGYGYTF. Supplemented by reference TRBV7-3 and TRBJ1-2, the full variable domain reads GAGVSQTPSNKVTEKGKYVELRCDPISGHTALYWYRQSLGQGPEFLIYFQGTGAADDSGLPNDRFFAVRPEGSVSTLKIQRTERGDSAVYLCASSYGGYGYTFGSGTRLTVV.